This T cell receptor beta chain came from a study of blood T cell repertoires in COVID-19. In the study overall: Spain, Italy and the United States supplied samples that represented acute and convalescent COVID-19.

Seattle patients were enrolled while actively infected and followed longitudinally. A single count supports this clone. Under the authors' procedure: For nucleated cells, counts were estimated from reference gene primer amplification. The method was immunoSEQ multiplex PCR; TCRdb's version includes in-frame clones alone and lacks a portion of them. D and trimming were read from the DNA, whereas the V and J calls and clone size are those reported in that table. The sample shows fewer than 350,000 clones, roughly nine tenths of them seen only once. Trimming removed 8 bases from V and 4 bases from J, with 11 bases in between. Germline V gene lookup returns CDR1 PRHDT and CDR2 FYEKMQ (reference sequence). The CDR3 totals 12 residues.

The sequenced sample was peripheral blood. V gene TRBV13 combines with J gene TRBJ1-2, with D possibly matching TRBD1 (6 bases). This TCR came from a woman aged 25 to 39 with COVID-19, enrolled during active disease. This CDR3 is CASGTGIYGYTF. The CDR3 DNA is TGTGCCAGCGGCACAGGGATCTATGGCTACACCTTC.